A single TCR beta chain is shown here with its context. Its target is not known. Germline trimming cut 4 bases from V and 2 bases from J; bases unmatched to any gene: 2. The CDR3 totals 14 residues. CDR1 and CDR2 (germline): MGHDK, SYGVNS. The donors were part of the validation cohort of 100 to 150 subjects. That cohort was separate from the first cohort, which comprised 666 subjects. This sample was included in a study of cytomegalovirus exposure and HLA in healthy donors. TCRdb's copy holds only in-frame clones and misses some; the assay was immunoSEQ multiplex PCR. This table holds approximately 300,000 clones, more than 80% found once. Study findings and constraints: Cytomegalovirus status was reportedly diagnosed by the classifier with high specificity and sensitivity.

The chain combines TRBV25-1 with TRBJ1-5; 7 bases fit TRBD1. Sequencing was carried out using PBMCs. The sequence was obtained from a woman in her late teens or twenties in good health and CMV-seronegative. CDR3 DNA sequence: TGTGCCAGCAGTGCCACAGGGGGCAATCAGCCCCAGCATTTT. Amino acids: CASSATGGNQPQHF.